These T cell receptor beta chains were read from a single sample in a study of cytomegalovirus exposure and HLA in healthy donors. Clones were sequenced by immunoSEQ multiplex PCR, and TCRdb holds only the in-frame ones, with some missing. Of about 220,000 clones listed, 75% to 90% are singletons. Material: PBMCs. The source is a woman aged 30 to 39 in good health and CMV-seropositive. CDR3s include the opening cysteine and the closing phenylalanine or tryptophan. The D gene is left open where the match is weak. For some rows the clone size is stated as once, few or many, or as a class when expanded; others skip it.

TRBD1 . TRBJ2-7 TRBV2 CASSPGTGPYEQYF TGTGCCAGCAGTCCCGGGACAGGGCCCTACGAGCAGTACTTC
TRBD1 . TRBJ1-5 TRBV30 CAWSVTGGNAPQHF TGTGCCTGGAGTGTAACAGGGGGTAATGCGCCCCAGCATTTT
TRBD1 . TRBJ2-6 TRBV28 CACTGDSGANVLTF TGTGCCTGCACAGGGGACTCTGGGGCCAACGTCCTGACTTTC
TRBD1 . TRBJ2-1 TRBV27 CASSIGTGNNEQFF TGTGCCAGCAGTATCGGGACAGGGAATAATGAGCAGTTCTTC
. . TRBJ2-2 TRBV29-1 CSVGRATGELFF TGCAGCGTCGGGCGGGCGACCGGGGAGCTGTTTTTT
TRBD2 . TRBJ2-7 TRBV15 CATSRGGSGRNEQYF TGTGCCACCAGCAGAGGTGGGAGCGGGAGGAACGAGCAGTACTTC
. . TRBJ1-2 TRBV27 CASSLSGSGGYTF TGTGCCAGCAGTTTATCAGGGTCTGGTGGCTACACCTTC
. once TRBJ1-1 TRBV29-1 CSVETMNTEAFF TGCAGCGTTGAAACGATGAACACTGAAGCTTTCTTT
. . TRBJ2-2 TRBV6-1 CASSEAPGPEELFF TGTGCCAGCAGTGAAGCGCCGGGGCCCGAGGAGCTGTTTTTT
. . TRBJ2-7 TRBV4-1 CASSQHSSTGESYEQYF TGCGCCAGCAGCCAACATTCTTCGACAGGTGAATCCTACGAGCAGTACTTC
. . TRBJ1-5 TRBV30 CAWSPDSNQPQHF TGTGCCTGGAGTCCAGATAGCAATCAGCCCCAGCATTTT
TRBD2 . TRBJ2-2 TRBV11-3 CASSLEGRLAGNTGELFF TGTGCCAGCAGCTTAGAAGGGAGATTAGCGGGGAACACCGGGGAGCTGTTTTTT
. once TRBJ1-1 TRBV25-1 CASTAGNTEAFF TGTGCCAGCACCGCGGGGAACACTGAAGCTTTCTTT
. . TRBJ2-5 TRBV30 CAWSSRTFRETQYF TGTGCCTGGTCGTCGCGGACTTTCCGCGAGACCCAGTACTTC
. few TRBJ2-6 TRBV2 CASRTGQAGANVLTF TGTGCCAGCAGGACAGGACAAGCTGGGGCCAACGTCCTGACTTTC
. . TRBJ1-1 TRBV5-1 CASRGGRAENTEAFF TGCGCCAGCAGGGGGGGCAGGGCCGAGAACACTGAAGCTTTCTTT
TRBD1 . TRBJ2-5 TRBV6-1 CASSATGTGTWETQYF TGTGCCAGCAGTGCCACCGGGACAGGGACTTGGGAGACCCAGTACTTC
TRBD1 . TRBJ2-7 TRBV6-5 CASSYGTGGPYEQYF TGTGCCAGCAGTTACGGGACAGGGGGCCCCTACGAGCAGTACTTC
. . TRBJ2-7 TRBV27 CASSPTPLGTGKYYEQYF TGTGCCAGCAGTCCGACTCCACTTGGCACGGGCAAATACTACGAGCAGTACTTC
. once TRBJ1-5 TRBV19 CASSIFSAADQPQHF TGTGCCAGTAGTATATTTTCGGCTGCTGATCAGCCCCAGCATTTT
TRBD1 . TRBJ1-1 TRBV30 CAWGAGTGKNTEAFF TGTGCCTGGGGCGCCGGGACAGGGAAGAACACTGAAGCTTTCTTT
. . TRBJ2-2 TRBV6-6 CATRRAAENTGELFF TGTGCCACCCGCAGGGCGGCGGAGAACACCGGGGAGCTGTTTTTT
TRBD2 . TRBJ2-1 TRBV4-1 CASSQYLTSGSSYNEQFF TGCGCCAGCAGCCAGTACCTCACTAGCGGGAGTTCTTACAATGAGCAGTTCTTC
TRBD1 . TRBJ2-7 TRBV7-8 CASSLAGTASYEQYF TGTGCCAGCAGCTTAGCCGGGACAGCTAGCTACGAGCAGTACTTC
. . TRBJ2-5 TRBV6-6 CASSYGGGRETQYF TGTGCCAGCAGTTATGGGGGGGGCCGAGAGACCCAGTACTTC
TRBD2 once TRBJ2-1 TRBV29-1 CSVEGTPSGSTYNEQFF TGCAGCGTTGAAGGTACCCCTAGCGGGAGCACCTACAATGAGCAGTTCTTC
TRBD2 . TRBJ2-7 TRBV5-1 CASSLWEGPAEQYF TGCGCCAGCAGCTTGTGGGAGGGCCCGGCCGAGCAGTACTTC
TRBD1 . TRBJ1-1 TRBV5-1 CASSRQGSTEAFF TGCGCCAGCAGCCGACAGGGGTCGACTGAAGCTTTCTTT
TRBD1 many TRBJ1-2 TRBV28 CASSTDRDGDYGYTF TGTGCCAGCAGTACAGACAGGGATGGCGACTATGGCTACACCTTC
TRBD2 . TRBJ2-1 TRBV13 CASSWVREREGREQFF TGTGCCAGCAGCTGGGTGAGGGAGCGGGAGGGACGGGAGCAGTTCTTC
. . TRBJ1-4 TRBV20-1 CAGPGNEKLFF TGCGCAGGGCCAGGGAATGAAAAACTGTTTTTT
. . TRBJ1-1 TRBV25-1 CASSVPGRNTEAFF TGTGCCAGCAGTGTTCCAGGAAGGAACACTGAAGCTTTCTTT
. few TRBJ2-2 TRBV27 CASSFFGELFF TGTGCCAGCAGTTTCTTCGGGGAGCTGTTTTTT
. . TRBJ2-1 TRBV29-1 CSVAGQFYNEQFF TGCAGCGTTGCTGGCCAGTTTTACAATGAGCAGTTCTTC
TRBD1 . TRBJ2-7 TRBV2 CASRTPGQGYEQYF TGTGCCAGCAGGACCCCCGGACAGGGGTACGAGCAGTACTTC
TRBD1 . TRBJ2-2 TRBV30 CAWGDSTGELFF TGTGCCTGGGGGGACAGTACCGGGGAGCTGTTTTTT
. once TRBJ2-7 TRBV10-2 CASTNRDEQYF TGCGCCAGCACGAACAGGGACGAGCAGTACTTC
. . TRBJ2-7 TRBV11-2 CASSLKLGKGPGSYEQYF TGTGCCAGCAGCTTAAAATTGGGTAAGGGCCCGGGCTCCTACGAGCAGTACTTC
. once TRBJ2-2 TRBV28 CASKMTDGSGGELFF TGTGCCAGCAAAATGACCGATGGGTCGGGCGGGGAGCTGTTTTTT
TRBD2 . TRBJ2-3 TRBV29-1 CSARLGGRARGTDTQYF TGCAGCGCCCGACTGGGGGGGAGGGCCCGGGGCACAGATACGCAGTATTTT
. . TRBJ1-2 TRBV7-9 CASSLVTDIRGYTF TGTGCCAGCAGTCTTGTCACGGATATCCGTGGCTACACCTTC
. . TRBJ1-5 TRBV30 CAWSGLNQPQHF TGTGCCTGGAGTGGACTGAATCAGCCCCAGCATTTT
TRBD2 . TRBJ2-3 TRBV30 CAWSAPDGGRADTQYF TGTGCCTGGAGTGCCCCCGACGGCGGGAGGGCAGATACGCAGTATTTT
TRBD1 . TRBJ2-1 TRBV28 CASSLLGDRDNEQFF TGTGCCAGCAGTTTACTGGGGGACAGGGACAATGAGCAGTTCTTC
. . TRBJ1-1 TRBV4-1 CASSQATVVNTEAFF TGCGCCAGCAGCCAAGCCACAGTAGTGAACACTGAAGCTTTCTTT
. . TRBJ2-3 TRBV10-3 CAIANHLTTQYF TGTGCCATCGCCAACCACCTGACTACGCAGTATTTT
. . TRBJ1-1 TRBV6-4 CASSDSVGQGSRFLLF .
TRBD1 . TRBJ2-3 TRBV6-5 CASSQGQGDTQYF TGTGCCAGCAGCCAGGGACAGGGTGATACGCAGTATTTT
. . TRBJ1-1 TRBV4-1 CASRTRGLNTEAFF TGCGCCAGCAGGACCAGGGGTCTGAACACTGAAGCTTTCTTT
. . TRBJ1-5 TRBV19 CASSIEGPPKPQHF TGTGCCAGTAGTATAGAAGGGCCCCCTAAGCCCCAGCATTTT
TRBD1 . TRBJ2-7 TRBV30 CAWVRDRGYEQYF TGTGCCTGGGTGAGAGACAGGGGGTACGAGCAGTACTTC
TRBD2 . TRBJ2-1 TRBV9 CASSVASGSGNEQFF TGTGCCAGCAGCGTAGCCAGCGGGAGTGGTAATGAGCAGTTCTTC
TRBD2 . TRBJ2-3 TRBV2 CASSEAASGRSAQYF TGTGCCAGCAGTGAAGCGGCTAGCGGGAGGAGTGCGCAGTATTTT
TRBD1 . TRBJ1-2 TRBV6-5 CASSNRGDGYTF TGTGCCAGCAGCAACAGGGGGGATGGCTACACCTTC